This T cell receptor beta chain was obtained from a study of T-cell reconstitution after alpha-beta-depleted transplantation in children. Of note for this clonotype: Antigen unknown.

V was pared by 0 bases and J by 2 bases, with 14 bases between. The CDR3 has 17 residues. CDR1 and CDR2 (germline): LNHNV, YYDKDF (reference sequence). General observations from the study: Reportedly, alpha-beta T cells present about two months post-transplant originated from several hundred expanded clones of graft origin. Certain patients had high TCRbeta diversity at day 60, and it came from recipient T cells and thymic progenitors that survived.

Preparation of the TCRbeta library was carried out with unique molecular identifiers. TCRdb fed the PCR reads into MiXCR, producing one record per CDR3 protein. Among 700,000 to 950,000 distinct CDR3 sequences listed, around 15% were seen once. This material consisted of PBMCs, mostly from graft donor cells, taken 360 days after TCRalphabeta/CD19-depleted stem cell transplant. J is TRBJ1-3 and V is TRBV15; D is undetermined. This TCR came from a male patient between 5 and 17 years old who had a stem cell transplant for acute lymphoblastic leukemia, so the T cells may come from the graft donor. CDR3 in amino acids: CATSRDWSQAPGNTIYF. DNA of the CDR3: TGTGCCACCAGCAGAGATTGGTCCCAGGCGCCTGGAAACACCATATATTTT.